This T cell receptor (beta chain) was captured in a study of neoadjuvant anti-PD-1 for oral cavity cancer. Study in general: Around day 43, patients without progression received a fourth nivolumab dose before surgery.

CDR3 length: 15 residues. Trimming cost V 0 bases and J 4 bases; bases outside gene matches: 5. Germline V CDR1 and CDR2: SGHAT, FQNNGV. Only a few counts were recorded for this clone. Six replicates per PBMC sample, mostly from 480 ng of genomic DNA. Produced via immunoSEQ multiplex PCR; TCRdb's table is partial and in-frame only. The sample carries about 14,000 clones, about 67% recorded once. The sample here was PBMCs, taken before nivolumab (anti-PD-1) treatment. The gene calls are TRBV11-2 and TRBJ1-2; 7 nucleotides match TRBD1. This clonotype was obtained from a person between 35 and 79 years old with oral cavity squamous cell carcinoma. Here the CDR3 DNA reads TGTGCCAGCAGCTTAGATAAGGGGGCGACCTATGGCTACACCTTC. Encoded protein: CASSLDKGATYGYTF.